The rows below give T cell receptor beta chains drawn from one sample of a study of T cells expressing NK-cell markers. TCRdb re-analyzed the 5' RACE reads; it lists each CDR3 protein once, without DNA. This listing includes 200,000 to 300,000 distinct CDR3 sequences. Sequenced material: blood T cells: a sorted CD56 or NKG2C T cell subset, CD4+ or CD8+ T cells, or bulk PBMC T cells (not recorded which). These receptors were collected from a man younger than 35 in good health. Each CDR3 is given with its conserved first and last residue. Each record gives: J gene, V gene, CDR3 protein.

j_gene: TRBJ1-3; v_gene: TRBV12-3/TRBV12-4; CDR3aa: CASSMGREKTGNTIYF
j_gene: TRBJ2-2; v_gene: TRBV20-1; CDR3aa: CSARAAAGTGELFF
j_gene: TRBJ2-3; v_gene: TRBV3-1; CDR3aa: CASSSIRGSQYF
j_gene: TRBJ1-4; v_gene: TRBV7-9; CDR3aa: CASSLAPTNEKLFF
j_gene: TRBJ2-1; v_gene: TRBV20-1; CDR3aa: CSARTSGRDTYNEQFF
j_gene: TRBJ2-2; v_gene: TRBV6-5; CDR3aa: CASSSLGQGGTGELFF
j_gene: TRBJ2-7; v_gene: TRBV5-1; CDR3aa: CASSLAWTETYELYF
j_gene: TRBJ2-2; v_gene: TRBV7-2; CDR3aa: CASSSAGAATGELFF
j_gene: TRBJ2-5; v_gene: TRBV7-7; CDR3aa: CASSSRDSGQETQYF
j_gene: TRBJ2-1; v_gene: TRBV12-3/TRBV12-4; CDR3aa: CASRLPQAEQFF
j_gene: TRBJ2-6; v_gene: TRBV12-3/TRBV12-4; CDR3aa: CASRYSGGRWANVLTF
j_gene: TRBJ2-4; v_gene: TRBV20-1; CDR3aa: CSARPRVKNIQYF
j_gene: TRBJ2-3; v_gene: TRBV7-9; CDR3aa: CASSLDRIGPDTQYF
j_gene: TRBJ2-5; v_gene: TRBV10-3; CDR3aa: CAIGPGTEKETQYF
j_gene: TRBJ1-1; v_gene: TRBV18; CDR3aa: CASSPRGGNTEAFF
j_gene: TRBJ2-1; v_gene: TRBV12-3/TRBV12-4; CDR3aa: CASRWAGTGTNEQFF
j_gene: TRBJ1-2; v_gene: TRBV12-3/TRBV12-4; CDR3aa: CASSSRGSIGYTF
j_gene: TRBJ2-6; v_gene: TRBV19; CDR3aa: CASTKRGTGANVLTF
j_gene: TRBJ1-2; v_gene: TRBV5-1; CDR3aa: CASSFSLSVSNYGYTF
j_gene: TRBJ1-3; v_gene: TRBV7-8; CDR3aa: CASSLGADLPGNTIYF
j_gene: TRBJ1-1; v_gene: TRBV9; CDR3aa: CASSVGPGVGAFF
j_gene: TRBJ1-2; v_gene: TRBV7-2; CDR3aa: CASSLRGTGGPRGYGYTF
j_gene: TRBJ1-2; v_gene: TRBV5-6; CDR3aa: CASSFWAVTGDGYTF
j_gene: TRBJ2-7; v_gene: TRBV7-3; CDR3aa: CASSNLAGPYEQYF
j_gene: TRBJ2-2; v_gene: TRBV6-2/TRBV6-3; CDR3aa: CASRKLYTGELFF
j_gene: TRBJ1-1; v_gene: TRBV20-1; CDR3aa: CSAIPLGDTEAFF
j_gene: TRBJ2-3; v_gene: TRBV9; CDR3aa: CASSGRQGSTDTQYF
j_gene: TRBJ1-5; v_gene: TRBV7-9; CDR3aa: CASSAGLENQPQHF
j_gene: TRBJ2-2; v_gene: TRBV6-1; CDR3aa: CASSTATNTGELFF
j_gene: TRBJ2-7; v_gene: TRBV20-1; CDR3aa: CSARRRGLALGSYEQYF
j_gene: TRBJ2-1; v_gene: TRBV29-1; CDR3aa: CSVEGGLAGLYNEQFF